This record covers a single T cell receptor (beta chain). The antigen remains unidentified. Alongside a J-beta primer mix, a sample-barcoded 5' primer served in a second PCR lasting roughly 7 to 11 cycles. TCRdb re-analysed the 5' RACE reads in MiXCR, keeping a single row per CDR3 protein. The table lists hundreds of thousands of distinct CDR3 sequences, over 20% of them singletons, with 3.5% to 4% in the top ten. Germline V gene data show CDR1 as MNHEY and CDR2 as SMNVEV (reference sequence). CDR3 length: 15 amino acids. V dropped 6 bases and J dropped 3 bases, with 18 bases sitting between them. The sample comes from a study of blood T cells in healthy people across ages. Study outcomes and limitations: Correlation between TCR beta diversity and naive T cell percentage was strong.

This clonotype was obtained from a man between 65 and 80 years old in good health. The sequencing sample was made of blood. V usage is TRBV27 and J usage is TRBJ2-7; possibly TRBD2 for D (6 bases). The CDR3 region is CASSYRGLTFYEQYF. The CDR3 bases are TGTGCCAGCAGCTATCGGGGACTGACTTTCTACGAGCAGTACTTC.